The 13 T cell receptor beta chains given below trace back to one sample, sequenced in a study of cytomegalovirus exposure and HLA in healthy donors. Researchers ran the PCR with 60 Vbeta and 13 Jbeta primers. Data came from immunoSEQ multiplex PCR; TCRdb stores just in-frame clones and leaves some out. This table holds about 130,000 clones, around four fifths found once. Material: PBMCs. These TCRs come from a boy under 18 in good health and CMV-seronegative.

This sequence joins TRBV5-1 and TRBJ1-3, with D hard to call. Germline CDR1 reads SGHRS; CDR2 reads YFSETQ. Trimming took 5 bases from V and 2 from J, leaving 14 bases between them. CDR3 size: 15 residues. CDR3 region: CASRIAAETGNTIYF. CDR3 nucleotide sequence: TGCGCCAGCAGAATTGCGGCAGAAACTGGAAACACCATATATTTT.

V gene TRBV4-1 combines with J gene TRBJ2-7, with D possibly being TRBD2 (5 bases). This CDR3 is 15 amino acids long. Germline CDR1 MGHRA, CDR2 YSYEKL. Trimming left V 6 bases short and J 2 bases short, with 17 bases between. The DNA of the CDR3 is TGCGCCAGCAGACGAGCGGTAACCGGGACCTACGAGCAGTACTTC. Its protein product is CASRRAVTGTYEQYF.

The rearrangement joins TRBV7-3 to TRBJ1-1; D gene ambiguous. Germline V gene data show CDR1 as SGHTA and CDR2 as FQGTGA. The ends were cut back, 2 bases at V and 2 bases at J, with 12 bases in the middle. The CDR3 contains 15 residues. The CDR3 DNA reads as TGTGCCAGCAGCTTAGTGAGGCAGCAAAACACTGAAGCTTTCTTT. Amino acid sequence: CASSLVRQQNTEAFF.

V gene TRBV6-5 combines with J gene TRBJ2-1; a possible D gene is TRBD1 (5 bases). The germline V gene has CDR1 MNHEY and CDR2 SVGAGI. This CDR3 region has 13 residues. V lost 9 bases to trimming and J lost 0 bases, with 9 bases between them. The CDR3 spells CASRGRSYNEQFF. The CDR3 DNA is TGTGCCAGTAGGGGTCGCTCCTACAATGAGCAGTTCTTC.

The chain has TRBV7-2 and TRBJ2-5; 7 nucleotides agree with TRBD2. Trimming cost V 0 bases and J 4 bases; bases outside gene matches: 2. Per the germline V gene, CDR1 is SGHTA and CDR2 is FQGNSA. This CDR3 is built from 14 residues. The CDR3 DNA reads TGTGCCAGCAGCTTAGCGCAGCGGGGAGAGACCCAGTACTTC. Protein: CASSLAQRGETQYF.

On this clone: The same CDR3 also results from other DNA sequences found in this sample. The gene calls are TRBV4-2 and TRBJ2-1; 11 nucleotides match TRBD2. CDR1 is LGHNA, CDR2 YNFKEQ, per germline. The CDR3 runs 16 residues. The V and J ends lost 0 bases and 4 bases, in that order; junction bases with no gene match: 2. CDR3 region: CASSQEGTSGYNEQFF. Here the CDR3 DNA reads TGTGCCAGCAGCCAAGAAGGGACTAGCGGATACAATGAGCAGTTCTTC.

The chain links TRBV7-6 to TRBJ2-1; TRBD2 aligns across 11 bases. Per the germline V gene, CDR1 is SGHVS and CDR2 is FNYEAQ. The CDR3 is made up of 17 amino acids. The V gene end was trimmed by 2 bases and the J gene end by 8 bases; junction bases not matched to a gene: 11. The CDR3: CASSLSGLAGGWDEQFF. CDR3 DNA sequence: TGTGCCAGCAGCTTAAGCGGCCTAGCGGGAGGATGGGATGAGCAGTTCTTC.

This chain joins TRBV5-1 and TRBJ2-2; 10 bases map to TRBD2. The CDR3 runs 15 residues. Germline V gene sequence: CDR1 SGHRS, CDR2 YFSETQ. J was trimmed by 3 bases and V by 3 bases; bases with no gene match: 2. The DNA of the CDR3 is TGCGCCAGCAGCTCTCTAGCGGGAGACACCGGGGAGCTGTTTTTT. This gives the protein CASSSLAGDTGELFF.

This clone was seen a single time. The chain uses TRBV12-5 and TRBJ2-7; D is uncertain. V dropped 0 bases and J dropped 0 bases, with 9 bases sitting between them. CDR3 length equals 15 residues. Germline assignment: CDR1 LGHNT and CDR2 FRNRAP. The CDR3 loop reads CASGLVPDSSYEQYF. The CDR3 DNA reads TGTGCTAGTGGTTTGGTCCCCGATAGCTCCTACGAGCAGTACTTC.

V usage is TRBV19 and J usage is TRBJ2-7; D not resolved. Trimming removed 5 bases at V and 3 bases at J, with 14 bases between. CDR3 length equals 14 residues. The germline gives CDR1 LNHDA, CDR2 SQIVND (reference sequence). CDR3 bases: TGTGCCAGTAGTCTATCCGGGTTCAACTACGAGCAGTACTTC. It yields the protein CASSLSGFNYEQYF.

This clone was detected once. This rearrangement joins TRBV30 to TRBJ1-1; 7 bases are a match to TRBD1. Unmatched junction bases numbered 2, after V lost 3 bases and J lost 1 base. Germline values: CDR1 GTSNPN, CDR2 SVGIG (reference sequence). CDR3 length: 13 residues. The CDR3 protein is CAWSRGRNTEAFF. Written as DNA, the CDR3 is TGTGCCTGGAGCAGGGGGAGGAACACTGAAGCTTTCTTT.

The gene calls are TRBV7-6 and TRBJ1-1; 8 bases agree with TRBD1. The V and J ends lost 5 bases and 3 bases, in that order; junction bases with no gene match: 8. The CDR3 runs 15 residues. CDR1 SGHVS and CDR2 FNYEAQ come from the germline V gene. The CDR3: CASSLTQGADTEAFF. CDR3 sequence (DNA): TGTGCCAGCAGCCTGACGCAGGGGGCCGACACTGAAGCTTTCTTT.

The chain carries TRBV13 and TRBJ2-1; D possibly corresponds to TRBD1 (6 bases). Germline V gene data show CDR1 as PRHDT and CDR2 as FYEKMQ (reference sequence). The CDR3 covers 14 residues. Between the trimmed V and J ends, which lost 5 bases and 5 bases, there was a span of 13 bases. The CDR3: CASSPPGQDNEQFF. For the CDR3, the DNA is TGTGCCAGCAGCCCACCGGGACAAGACAATGAGCAGTTCTTC.